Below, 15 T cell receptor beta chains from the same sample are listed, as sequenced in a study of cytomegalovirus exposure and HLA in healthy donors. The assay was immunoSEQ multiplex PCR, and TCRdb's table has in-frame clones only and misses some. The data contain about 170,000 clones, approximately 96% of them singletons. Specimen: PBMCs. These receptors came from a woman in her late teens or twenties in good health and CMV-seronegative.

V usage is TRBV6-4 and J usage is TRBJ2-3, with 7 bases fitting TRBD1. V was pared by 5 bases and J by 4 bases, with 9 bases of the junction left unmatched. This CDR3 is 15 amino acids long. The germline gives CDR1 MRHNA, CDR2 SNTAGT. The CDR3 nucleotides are TGTGCCAGCAGTCCACAGGGGCGAATGGCAGATACGCAGTATTTT. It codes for CASSPQGRMADTQYF.

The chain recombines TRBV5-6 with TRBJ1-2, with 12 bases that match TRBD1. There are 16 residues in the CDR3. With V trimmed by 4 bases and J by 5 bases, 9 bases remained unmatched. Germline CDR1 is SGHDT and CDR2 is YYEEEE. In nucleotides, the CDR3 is TGTGCCAGCAGCCCCGGGACAGGGGGCGGAGGTTATGGCTACACCTTC. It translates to CASSPGTGGGGYGYTF.

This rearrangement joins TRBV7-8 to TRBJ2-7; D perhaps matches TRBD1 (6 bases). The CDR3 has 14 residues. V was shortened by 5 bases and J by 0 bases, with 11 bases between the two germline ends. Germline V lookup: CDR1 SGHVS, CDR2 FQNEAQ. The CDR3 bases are TGTGCCAGCAGCCAACAGGGAAACTCCTACGAGCAGTACTTC. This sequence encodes CASSQQGNSYEQYF.

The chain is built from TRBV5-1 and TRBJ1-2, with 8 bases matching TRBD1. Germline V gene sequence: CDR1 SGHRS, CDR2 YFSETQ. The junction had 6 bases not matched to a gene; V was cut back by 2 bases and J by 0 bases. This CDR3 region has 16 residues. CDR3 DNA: TGCGCCAGCAGCTTTGCCCAGGGGGCAGCTAACTATGGCTACACCTTC. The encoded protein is CASSFAQGAANYGYTF.

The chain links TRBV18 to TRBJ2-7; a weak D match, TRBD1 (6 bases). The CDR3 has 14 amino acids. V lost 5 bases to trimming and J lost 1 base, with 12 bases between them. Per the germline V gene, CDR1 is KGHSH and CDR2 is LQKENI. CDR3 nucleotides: TGTGCCAGCTCATCGAGGGACAATTCCTACGAGCAGTACTTC. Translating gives CASSSRDNSYEQYF.

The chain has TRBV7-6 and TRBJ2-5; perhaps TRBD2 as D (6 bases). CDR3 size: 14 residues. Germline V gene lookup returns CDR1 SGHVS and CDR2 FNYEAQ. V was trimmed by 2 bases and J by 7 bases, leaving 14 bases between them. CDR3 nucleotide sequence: TGTGCCAGCAGCTTATCTCGGGGGATGGGGACCCAGTACTTC. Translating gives CASSLSRGMGTQYF. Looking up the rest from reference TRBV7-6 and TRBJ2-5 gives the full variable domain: GAGVSQSPRYKVTKRGQDVALRCDPISGHVSLYWYRQALGQGPEFLTYFNYEAQQDKSGLPNDRFSAERPEGSISTLTIQRTEQRDSAMYRCASSLSRGMGTQYFGPGTRLLVL.

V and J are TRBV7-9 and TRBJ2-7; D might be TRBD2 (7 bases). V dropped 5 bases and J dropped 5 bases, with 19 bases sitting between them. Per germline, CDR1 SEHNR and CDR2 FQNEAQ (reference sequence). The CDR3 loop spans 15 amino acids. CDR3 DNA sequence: TGTGCCAGCAGCCAAGTGGGGGCCGGGGGGAACGAGCAGTACTTC. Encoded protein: CASSQVGAGGNEQYF.

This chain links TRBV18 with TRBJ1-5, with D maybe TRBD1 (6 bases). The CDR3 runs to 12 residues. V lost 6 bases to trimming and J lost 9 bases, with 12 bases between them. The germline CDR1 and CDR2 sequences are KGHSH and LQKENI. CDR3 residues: CASSLQGWPQHF. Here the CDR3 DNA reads TGTGCCAGCTCCCTCCAGGGGTGGCCCCAGCATTTT.

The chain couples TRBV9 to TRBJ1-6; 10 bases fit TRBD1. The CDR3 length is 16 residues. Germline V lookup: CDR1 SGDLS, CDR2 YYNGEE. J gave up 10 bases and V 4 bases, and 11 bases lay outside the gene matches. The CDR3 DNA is TGTGCCAGCAGCATCGAACCAGACAGGGGGCGGTCACCCCTCCACTTT. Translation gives CASSIEPDRGRSPLHF. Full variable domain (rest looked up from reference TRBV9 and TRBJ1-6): DSGVTQTPKHLITATGQRVTLRCSPRSGDLSVYWYQQSLDQGLQFLIQYYNGEERAKGNILERFSAQQFPDLHSELNLSSLELGDSALYFCASSIEPDRGRSPLHFGNGTRLTVT.

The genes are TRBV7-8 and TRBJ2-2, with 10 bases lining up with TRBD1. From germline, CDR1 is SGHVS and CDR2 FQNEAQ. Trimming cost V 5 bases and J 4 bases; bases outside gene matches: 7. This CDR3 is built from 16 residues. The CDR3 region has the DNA TGTGCCAGCAGCCTGACAGGGGGCTTGGCCACCGGGGAGCTGTTTTTT. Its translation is CASSLTGGLATGELFF.

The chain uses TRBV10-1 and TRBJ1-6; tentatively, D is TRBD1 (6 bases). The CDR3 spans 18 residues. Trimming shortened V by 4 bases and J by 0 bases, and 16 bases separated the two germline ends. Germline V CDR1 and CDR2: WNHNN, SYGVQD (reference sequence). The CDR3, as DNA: TGCGCCAGCAGTGCCGTGACAGGCCCGAGCTCCTATAATTCACCCCTCCACTTT. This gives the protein CASSAVTGPSSYNSPLHF.

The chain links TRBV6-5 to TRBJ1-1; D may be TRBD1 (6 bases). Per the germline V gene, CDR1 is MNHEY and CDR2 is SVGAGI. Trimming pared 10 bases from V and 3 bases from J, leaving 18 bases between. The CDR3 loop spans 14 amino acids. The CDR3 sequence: CATSRTVGYTEAFF. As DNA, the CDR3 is TGTGCCACCAGCCGGACAGTTGGATACACTGAAGCTTTCTTT.

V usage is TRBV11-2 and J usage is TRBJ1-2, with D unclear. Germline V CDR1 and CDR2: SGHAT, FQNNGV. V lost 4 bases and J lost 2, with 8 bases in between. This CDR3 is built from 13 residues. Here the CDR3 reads CASSSQRNYGYTF. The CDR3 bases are TGTGCCAGCAGCTCACAGAGAAACTATGGCTACACCTTC.

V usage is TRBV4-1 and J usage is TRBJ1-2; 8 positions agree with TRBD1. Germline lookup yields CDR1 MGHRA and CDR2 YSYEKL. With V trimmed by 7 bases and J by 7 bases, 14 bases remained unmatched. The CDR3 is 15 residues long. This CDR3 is CASTPLGQAFSGYTF. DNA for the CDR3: TGCGCCAGCACCCCCTTGGGACAGGCTTTTAGTGGCTACACCTTC.

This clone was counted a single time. The CDR3 DNA reads as TGTGCCAGCGCCTACGGAACAGACGGGGACTACGAGCAGTACTTC. Its translation is CASAYGTDGDYEQYF. The chain couples TRBV5-4 to TRBJ2-7; TRBD2 might be the D (5 bases). V was cut by 7 bases and J by 3 bases, with 20 bases left in between. The CDR3 spans 15 residues. Per germline, CDR1 SGHNT and CDR2 YYREEE (reference sequence). Using reference TRBV5-4 and TRBJ2-7 for the parts outside the CDR3, the full variable domain is ETGVTQSPTHLIKTRGQQVTLRCSSQSGHNTVSWYQQALGQGPQFIFQYYREEENGRGNFPPRFSGLQFPNYSSELNVNALELDDSALYLCASAYGTDGDYEQYFGPGTRLTVT.